The entry below describes one TCR beta chain. The sample belongs to a study of blood T cell repertoires in COVID-19. Study at large: Material from acute and convalescent COVID-19 was sourced from the United States, Italy and Spain. Sample material is recorded as cDNA or gDNA derived from T cells, B-cell-depleted T cells, or PBMCs.

Per the study methods: Scientists estimated how many nucleated cells there were by amplifying reference gene primers. The table came from immunoSEQ multiplex PCR; TCRdb's copy has only in-frame clones and leaves some out. V and J calls and clone size come straight from that table; D and trimming were deduced from the DNA. The data contain more than 200,000 clones, about 90% of them singletons. The source is a young man with active or convalescent COVID-19. The sample taken for sequencing was peripheral blood.

The CDR3 bases are TGTGCCAGCAGTAGGGGCCCTGGAAACACCATATATTTT. It codes for CASSRGPGNTIYF. The chain combines TRBV6-5 with TRBJ1-3; TRBD1 might be the D (5 bases). The CDR3 covers 13 residues. Trimming pared 5 bases from V and 2 bases from J, leaving 7 bases between. CDR1 and CDR2 (germline): MNHEY, SVGAGI.